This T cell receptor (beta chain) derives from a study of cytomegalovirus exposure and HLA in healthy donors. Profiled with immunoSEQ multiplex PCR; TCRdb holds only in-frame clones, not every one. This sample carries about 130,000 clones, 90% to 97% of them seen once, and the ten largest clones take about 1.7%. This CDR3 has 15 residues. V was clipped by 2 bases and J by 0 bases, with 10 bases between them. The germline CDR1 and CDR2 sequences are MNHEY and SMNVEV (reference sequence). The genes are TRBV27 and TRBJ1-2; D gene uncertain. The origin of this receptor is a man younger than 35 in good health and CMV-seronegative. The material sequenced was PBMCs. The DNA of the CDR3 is TGTGCCAGCAGTTTACTTCGGGGAGCTAACTATGGCTACACCTTC. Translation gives CASSLLRGANYGYTF.